This T cell receptor (beta chain) was obtained from a study of metastatic and nonmetastatic thyroid tumors. Turning to the study itself: Across peripheral blood and tumor or nodule tissue samples taken from malignant and benign thyroid patients, the repertoires were compared with one another.

Per the original data handling: A classifier of distant metastasis in papillary thyroid cancer was built from CDR3 differences (across clinicopathological groups). MiXCR reprocessed the PCR reads for TCRdb. The V and J calls and clone size come from TCRdb's table, not from the authors' own analysis. In the table there are roughly 18,000 clones, about 30% of which are singletons. Ahead of thyroid surgery, no patient had received treatment of any kind. In germline, CDR1 is SGDLS, CDR2 YYNGEE. Unmatched junction bases numbered 11, after V lost 0 bases and J lost 8 bases. CDR3 length: 18 amino acids. This sequence was found in a female donor with papillary thyroid cancer or a benign thyroid nodule (not recorded which). Some clones in this sample may be carry-over from other donors' samples. The chain is built from TRBV9 and TRBJ2-1, with TRBD2 identical over 13 bases. Sequencing was performed on adjacent normal tissue. Here the CDR3 reads CASSVAPMRLAGGDEQFF. The CDR3 DNA is TGTGCCAGCAGCGTAGCCCCTATGAGACTAGCGGGAGGCGATGAGCAGTTCTTC.